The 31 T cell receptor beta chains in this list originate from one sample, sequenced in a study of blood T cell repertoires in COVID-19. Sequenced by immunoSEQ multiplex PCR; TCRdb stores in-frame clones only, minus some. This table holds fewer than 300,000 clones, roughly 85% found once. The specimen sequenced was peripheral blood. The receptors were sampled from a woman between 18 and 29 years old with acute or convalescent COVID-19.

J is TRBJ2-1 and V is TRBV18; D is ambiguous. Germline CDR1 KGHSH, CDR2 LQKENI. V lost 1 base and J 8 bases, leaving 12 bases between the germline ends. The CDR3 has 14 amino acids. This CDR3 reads CASSPLQAYDEQFF. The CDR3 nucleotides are TGTGCCAGCTCACCACTCCAGGCGTACGATGAGCAGTTCTTC.

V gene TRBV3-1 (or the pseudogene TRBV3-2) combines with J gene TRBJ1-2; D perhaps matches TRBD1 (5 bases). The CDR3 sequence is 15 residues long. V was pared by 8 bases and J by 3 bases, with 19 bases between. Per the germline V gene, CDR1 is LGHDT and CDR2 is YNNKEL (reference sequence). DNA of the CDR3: TGTGCCAGCGTACTGTCAGGGAGGGTCGACTATGGCTACACCTTC. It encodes CASVLSGRVDYGYTF.

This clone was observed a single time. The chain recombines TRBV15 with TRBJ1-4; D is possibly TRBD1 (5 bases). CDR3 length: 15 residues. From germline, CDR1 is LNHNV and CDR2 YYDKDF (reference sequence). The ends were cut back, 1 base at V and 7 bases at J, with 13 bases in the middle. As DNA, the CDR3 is TGTGCCACCAGCAGAGTGGGGGGGGTCAGTGAAAAACTGTTTTTT. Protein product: CATSRVGGVSEKLFF.

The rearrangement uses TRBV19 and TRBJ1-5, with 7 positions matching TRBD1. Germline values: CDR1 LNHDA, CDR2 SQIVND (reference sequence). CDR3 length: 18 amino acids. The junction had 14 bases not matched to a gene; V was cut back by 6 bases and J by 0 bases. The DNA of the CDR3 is TGTGCCAGTAGAAACGATCCCGGGACAGCTTATAGCAATCAGCCCCAGCATTTT. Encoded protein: CASRNDPGTAYSNQPQHF.

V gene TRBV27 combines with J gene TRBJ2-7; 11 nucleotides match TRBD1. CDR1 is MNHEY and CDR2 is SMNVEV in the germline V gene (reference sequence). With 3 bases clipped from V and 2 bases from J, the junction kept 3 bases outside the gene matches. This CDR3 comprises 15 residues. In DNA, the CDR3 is TGTGCCAGCAGTTTCGGGACAGGGGGGACCTACGAGCAGTACTTC. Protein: CASSFGTGGTYEQYF.

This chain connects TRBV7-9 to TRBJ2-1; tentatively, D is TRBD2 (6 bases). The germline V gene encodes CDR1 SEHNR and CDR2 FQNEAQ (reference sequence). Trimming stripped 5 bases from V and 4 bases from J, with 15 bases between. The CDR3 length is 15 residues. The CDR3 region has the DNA TGTGCCAGCAGCCCTCCGACTAGTGGATACAATGAGCAGTTCTTC. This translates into CASSPPTSGYNEQFF.

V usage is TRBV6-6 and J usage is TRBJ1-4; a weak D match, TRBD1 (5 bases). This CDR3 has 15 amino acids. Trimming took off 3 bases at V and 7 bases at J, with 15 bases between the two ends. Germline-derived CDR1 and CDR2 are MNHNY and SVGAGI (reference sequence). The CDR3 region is CASSYFGGKSEKLFF. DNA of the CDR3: TGTGCCAGCAGTTATTTCGGGGGGAAGAGTGAAAAACTGTTTTTT.

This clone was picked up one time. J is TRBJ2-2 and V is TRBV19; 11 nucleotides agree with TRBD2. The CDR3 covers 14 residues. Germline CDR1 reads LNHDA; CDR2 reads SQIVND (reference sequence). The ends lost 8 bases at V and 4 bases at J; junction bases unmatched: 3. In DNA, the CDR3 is TGTGCCAGTGTCGGGACTAGCGGCACCGGGGAGCTGTTTTTT. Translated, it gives CASVGTSGTGELFF.

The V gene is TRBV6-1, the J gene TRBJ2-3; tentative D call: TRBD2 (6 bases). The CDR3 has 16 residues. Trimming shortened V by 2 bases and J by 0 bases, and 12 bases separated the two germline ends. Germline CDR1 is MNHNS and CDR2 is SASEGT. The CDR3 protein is CASSERRDASTDTQYF. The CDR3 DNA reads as TGTGCCAGCAGTGAACGGCGGGACGCTAGCACAGATACGCAGTATTTT.

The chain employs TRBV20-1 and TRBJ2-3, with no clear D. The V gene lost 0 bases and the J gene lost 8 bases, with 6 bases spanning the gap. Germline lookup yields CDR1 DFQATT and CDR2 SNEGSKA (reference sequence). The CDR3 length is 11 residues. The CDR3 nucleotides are TGCAGTGCTAGAGAATCGGGTACGCAGTATTTT. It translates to CSARESGTQYF.

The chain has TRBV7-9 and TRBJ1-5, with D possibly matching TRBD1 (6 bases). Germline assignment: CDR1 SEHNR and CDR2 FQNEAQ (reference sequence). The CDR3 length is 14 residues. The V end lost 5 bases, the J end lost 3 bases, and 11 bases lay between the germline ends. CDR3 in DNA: TGTGCCAGCAGCGCCTCGGGACACAATCAGCCCCAGCATTTT. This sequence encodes CASSASGHNQPQHF.

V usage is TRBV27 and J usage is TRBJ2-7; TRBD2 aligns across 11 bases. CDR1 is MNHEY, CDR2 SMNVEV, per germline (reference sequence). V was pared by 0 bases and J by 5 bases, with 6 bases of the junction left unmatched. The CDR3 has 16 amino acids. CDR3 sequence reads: CASSLSTSGSGHEQYF. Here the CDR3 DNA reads TGTGCCAGCAGTTTATCTACTAGCGGGAGTGGCCACGAGCAGTACTTC.

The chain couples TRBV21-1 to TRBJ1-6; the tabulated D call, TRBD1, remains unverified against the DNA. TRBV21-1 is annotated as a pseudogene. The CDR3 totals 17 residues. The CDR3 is CASSKSRRPRGNSPLHF. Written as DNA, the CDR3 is TGTGCCAGCAGCAAGTCTAGGAGACCGAGGGGGAATTCACCCCTCCACTTT.

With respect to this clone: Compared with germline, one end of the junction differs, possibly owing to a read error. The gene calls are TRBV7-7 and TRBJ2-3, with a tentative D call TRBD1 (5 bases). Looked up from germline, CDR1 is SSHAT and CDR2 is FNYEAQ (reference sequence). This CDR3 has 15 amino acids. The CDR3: CASSLGGQSTDTQYF. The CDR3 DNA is TGTGCTAGCAGCTTAGGTGGACAAAGCACAGATACGCAGTATTTT.

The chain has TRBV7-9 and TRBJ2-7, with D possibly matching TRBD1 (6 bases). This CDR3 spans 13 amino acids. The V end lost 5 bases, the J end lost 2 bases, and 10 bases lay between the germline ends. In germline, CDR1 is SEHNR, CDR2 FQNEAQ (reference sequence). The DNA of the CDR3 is TGTGCCAGCAGCCTGGACAGAGCCTACGAGCAGTACTTC. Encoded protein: CASSLDRAYEQYF.

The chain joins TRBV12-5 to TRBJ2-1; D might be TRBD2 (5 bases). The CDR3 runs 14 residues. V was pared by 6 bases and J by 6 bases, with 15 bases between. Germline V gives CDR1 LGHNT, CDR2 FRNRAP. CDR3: CASGTHRAGNEQFF. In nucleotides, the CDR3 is TGTGCTAGTGGCACTCACCGGGCGGGCAATGAGCAGTTCTTC.

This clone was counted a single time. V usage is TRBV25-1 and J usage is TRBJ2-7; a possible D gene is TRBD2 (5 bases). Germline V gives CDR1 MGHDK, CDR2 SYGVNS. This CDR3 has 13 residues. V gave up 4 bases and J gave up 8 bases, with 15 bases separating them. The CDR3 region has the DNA TGTGCCAGCAGTGCCATGTCAGGAGGCAAGCAGTACTTC. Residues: CASSAMSGGKQYF.

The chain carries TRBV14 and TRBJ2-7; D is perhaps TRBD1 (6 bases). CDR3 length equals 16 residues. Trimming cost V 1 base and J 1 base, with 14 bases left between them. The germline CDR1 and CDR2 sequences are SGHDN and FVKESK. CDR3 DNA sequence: TGTGCCAGCAGCCAAGGTGGGGGCCTGACATCCTACGAGCAGTACTTC. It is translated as CASSQGGGLTSYEQYF.

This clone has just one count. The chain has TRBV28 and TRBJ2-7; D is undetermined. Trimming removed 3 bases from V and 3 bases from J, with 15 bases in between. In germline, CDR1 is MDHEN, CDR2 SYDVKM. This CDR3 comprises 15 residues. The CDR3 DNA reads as TGTGCCAGCAGTTTCCCCGCCAGGTATAGCTACGAGCAGTACTTC. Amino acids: CASSFPARYSYEQYF.

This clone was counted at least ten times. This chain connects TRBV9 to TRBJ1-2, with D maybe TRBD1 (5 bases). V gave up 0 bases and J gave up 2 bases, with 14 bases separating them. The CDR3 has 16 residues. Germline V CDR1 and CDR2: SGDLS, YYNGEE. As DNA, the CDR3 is TGTGCCAGCAGCGTAGCTCCCCAGGGAGGAAACTATGGCTACACCTTC. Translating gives CASSVAPQGGNYGYTF.

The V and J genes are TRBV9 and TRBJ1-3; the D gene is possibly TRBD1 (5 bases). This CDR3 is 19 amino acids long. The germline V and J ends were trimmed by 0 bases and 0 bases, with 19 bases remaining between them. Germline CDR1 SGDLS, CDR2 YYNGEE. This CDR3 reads CASSVEPVRTTVSGNTIYF. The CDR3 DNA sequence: TGTGCCAGCAGCGTAGAACCCGTTCGGACGACAGTCTCTGGAAACACCATATATTTT.

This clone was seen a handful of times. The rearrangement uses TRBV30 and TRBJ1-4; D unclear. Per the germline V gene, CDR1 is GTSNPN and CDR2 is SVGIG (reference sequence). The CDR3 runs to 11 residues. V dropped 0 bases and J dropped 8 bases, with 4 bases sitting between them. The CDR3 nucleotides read TGTGCCTGGAGTGTGAGGGAAAAACTGTTTTTT. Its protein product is CAWSVREKLFF.

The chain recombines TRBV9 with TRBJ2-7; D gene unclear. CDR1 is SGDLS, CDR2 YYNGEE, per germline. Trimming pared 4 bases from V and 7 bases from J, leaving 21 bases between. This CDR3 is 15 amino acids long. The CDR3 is CASSPHGGPDREQYF. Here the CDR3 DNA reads TGTGCCAGCAGCCCTCACGGTGGTCCCGATCGGGAGCAGTACTTC.

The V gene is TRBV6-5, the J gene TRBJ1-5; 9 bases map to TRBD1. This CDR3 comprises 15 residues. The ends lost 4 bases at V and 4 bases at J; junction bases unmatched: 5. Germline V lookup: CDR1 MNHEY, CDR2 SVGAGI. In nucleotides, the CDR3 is TGTGCCAGCAGTTCCGGGACAGGGTTAAATCAGCCCCAGCATTTT. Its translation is CASSSGTGLNQPQHF.

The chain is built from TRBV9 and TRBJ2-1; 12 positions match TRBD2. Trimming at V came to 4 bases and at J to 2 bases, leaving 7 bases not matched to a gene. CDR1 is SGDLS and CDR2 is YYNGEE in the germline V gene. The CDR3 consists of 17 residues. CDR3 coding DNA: TGTGCCAGCAGCTTACGGACTAGCGGGGCCACCTACAATGAGCAGTTCTTC. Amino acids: CASSLRTSGATYNEQFF.

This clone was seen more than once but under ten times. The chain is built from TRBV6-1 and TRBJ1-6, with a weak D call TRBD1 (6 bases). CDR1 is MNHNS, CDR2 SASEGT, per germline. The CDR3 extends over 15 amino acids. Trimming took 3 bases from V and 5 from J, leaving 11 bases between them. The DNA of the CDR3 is TGTGCCAGCAGTGACCGGGGGGCCAATAATTCACCCCTCCACTTT. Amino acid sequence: CASSDRGANNSPLHF.

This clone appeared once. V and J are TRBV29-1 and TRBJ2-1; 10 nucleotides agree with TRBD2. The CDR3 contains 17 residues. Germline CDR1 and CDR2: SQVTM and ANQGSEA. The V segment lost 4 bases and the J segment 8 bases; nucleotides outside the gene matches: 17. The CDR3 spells CSVGGTSGVNVVDEQFF. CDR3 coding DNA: TGCAGCGTTGGGGGTACTAGCGGGGTAAATGTCGTCGATGAGCAGTTCTTC.

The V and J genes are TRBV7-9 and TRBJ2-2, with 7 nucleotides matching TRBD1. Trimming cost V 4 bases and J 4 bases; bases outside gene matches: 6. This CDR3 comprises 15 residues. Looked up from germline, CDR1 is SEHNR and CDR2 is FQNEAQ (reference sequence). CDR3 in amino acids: CASSSWDSFTGELFF. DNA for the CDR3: TGTGCCAGCAGCTCATGGGACAGCTTCACCGGGGAGCTGTTTTTT.

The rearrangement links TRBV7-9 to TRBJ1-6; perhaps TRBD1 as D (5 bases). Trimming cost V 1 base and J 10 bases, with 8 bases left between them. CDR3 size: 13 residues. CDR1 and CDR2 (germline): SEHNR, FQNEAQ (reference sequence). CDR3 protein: CASSLDPGSPLHF. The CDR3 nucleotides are TGTGCCAGCAGCTTAGATCCAGGGTCACCCCTCCACTTT.

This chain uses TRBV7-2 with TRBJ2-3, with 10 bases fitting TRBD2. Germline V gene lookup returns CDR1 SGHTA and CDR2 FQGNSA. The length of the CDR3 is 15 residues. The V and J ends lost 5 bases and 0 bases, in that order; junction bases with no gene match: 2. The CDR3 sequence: CASSTSGKSTDTQYF. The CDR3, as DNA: TGTGCCAGCAGCACTAGCGGGAAAAGCACAGATACGCAGTATTTT.

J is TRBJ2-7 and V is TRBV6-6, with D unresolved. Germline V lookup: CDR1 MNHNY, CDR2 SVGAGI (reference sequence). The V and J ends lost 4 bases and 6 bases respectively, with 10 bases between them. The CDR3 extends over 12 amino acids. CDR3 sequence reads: CASSSSWSEQYF. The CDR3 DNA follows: TGTGCCAGCAGTTCCAGTTGGAGCGAGCAGTACTTC.